The text below deals with one T cell receptor (beta chain). Trimming cost V 6 bases and J 5 bases; bases outside gene matches: 6. This CDR3 is built from 13 residues. In germline, CDR1 is MDHEN, CDR2 SYDVKM. Every donor was a Caucasian adult from Nashville, Tennessee. This record belongs to a study of shared clonotypes between healthy human individuals. Whole-study context: Ranging from 18 to 49 in age, donors were a couple of women and a few men.

Using ten immunoSEQ deep assay plates, investigators sequenced unsorted PBMC DNA. The protocol was immunoSEQ multiplex PCR, while the TCRdb copy is restricted to in-frame clones and leaves out a portion. The sample holds around 450,000 clones, roughly 77% seen once. The J gene is TRBJ2-5, the V gene TRBV28, with TRBD1 matching 7 bases. Specimen: PBMCs. The source of this sequence is a woman between 35 and 50 years old in good health. Some clones in this sample may be carry-over from other donors' samples. The CDR3 DNA is TGTGCCAGCAGCACGACAGGGCTGGAGACCCAGTACTTC. Translated, it gives CASSTTGLETQYF.